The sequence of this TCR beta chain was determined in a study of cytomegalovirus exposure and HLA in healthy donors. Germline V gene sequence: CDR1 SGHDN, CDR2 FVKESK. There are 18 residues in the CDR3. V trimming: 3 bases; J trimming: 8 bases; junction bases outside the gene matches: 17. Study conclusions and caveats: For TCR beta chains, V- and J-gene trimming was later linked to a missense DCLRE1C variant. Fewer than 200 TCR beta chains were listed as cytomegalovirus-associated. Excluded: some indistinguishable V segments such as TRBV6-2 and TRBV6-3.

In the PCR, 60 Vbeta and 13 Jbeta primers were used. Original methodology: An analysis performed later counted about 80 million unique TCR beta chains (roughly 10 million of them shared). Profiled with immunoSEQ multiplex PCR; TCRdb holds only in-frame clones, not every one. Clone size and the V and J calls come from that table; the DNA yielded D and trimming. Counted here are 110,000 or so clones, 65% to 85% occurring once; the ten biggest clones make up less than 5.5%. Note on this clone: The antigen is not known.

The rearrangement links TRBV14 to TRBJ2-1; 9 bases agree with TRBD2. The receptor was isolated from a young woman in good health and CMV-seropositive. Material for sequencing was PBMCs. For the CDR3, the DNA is TGTGCCAGCAGCCAGCTCGGGGCAGCGGGAGGCCTGTCCTATGAGCAGTTCTTC. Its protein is CASSQLGAAGGLSYEQFF.